Listed below are T cell receptor beta chains from one sample, sequenced in a study of CD8+CD57+ T cells in acquired aplastic anemia. Each CDR3 protein is one row after TCRdb ran MiXCR on the reads. The top ten hold about 1.1% of the sample, which has 200,000 to 250,000 distinct CDR3 sequences, approximately 35% seen once. The sequenced sample was sorted CD4+, CD8+, or CD8+CD57+ T cells (not recorded which) from PBMCs. All receptors derive from a human donor in good health, serving as a control. The CDR3 runs from the conserved cysteine through the conserved F or W. D genes are given only for firm matches. Only some rows state a clone size, as once, few, many or a class for expanded clones.

size	V	D	J	DNA	CDR3
many	TRBV7-8	.	TRBJ2-7	TGTGCCAGCAGCCCGAGCCAGGGAAACTACGAGCAGTACTTC	CASSPSQGNYEQYF
few	TRBV6-5	.	TRBJ1-6	TGTGCCAGCAGTTACTCGCCCTCAGCCCTATATAATTCACCCCTCCACTTT	CASSYSPSALYNSPLHF
.	TRBV5-1	.	TRBJ2-5	TGCGCCAGCAGGCGCGACAGCCAAGAGACCCAGTACTTC	CASRRDSQETQYF
.	TRBV30	.	TRBJ1-2	TGTGCCTGGAGTGTACAAGGGGCCGGTGGCTACACCTTC	CAWSVQGAGGYTF
.	TRBV6-1	.	TRBJ1-2	TGTGCCAGCAGACCCCCCGACGGCAGGCTCTATGGCTACACCTTC	CASRPPDGRLYGYTF
.	TRBV6-6	.	TRBJ1-1	TGTGCCAGCAGTTTCGGGGACTCCACTGAAGCTTTCTTT	CASSFGDSTEAFF
many	TRBV10-1	.	TRBJ2-1	TGCGCCAGCAGTGAAGGGATCCTCACATACAATGAGCAGTTCTTC	CASSEGILTYNEQFF
.	TRBV7-2	.	TRBJ2-7	TGTGCCAGCAGCTCCCCCCGGACAGAGGACCACTACGAGCAGTACTTC	CASSSPRTEDHYEQYF
few	TRBV6-2/TRBV6-3	TRBD1	TRBJ2-7	TGTGCCAGCAGAAAACCCCCTAAACAGGGGGCCGACGAGCAGTACTTC	CASRKPPKQGADEQYF
.	TRBV28	.	TRBJ1-1	TGTGCCAGCAGTCCCCTTGTTACGAACACTGAAGCTTTCTTT	CASSPLVTNTEAFF
few	TRBV11-1	.	TRBJ2-1	TGTGCCAGCAGCTTCAGAAGCTGGGGTGATGAGCAGTTCTTC	CASSFRSWGDEQFF
many	TRBV5-1	.	TRBJ1-6	TGCGCCAGCAGCTTAGGGTTCTCAAGCTCCTATAATTCACCCCTCCACTTT	CASSLGFSSSYNSPLHF
.	TRBV29-1	TRBD2	TRBJ2-7	TGCAGCTTGGTGGTAGCGGGTTCCTACGAGCAGTACTTC	CSLVVAGSYEQYF
many	TRBV7-9	.	TRBJ2-3	TGTGCCAGCAGCTTCCAGCGGGGCACAGATACGCAGTATTTT	CASSFQRGTDTQYF
.	TRBV20-1	.	TRBJ2-2	TGCAGTGCTCGCAGGCCGGGACTCTCAACTGGGGAGCTGTTTTTT	CSARRPGLSTGELFF
many	TRBV7-2	.	TRBJ1-1	TGTGCCAGCAGCTTCAAGCCCTCTGTGGAGACTGAAGCTTTCTTT	CASSFKPSVETEAFF
many	TRBV5-1	TRBD1	TRBJ1-2	TGCGCCAGCAGCACGGACAGGCCTAACTATGGCTACACCTTC	CASSTDRPNYGYTF
.	TRBV3-1	TRBD1	TRBJ1-2	TGTGCCAGCAGCCGCCCGGGACAGGACTATGGCTACACCTTC	CASSRPGQDYGYTF
many	TRBV10-2	.	TRBJ2-3	TGCGCCAGCAGTGAGGTCCGGGGCGGGGCGACCGGCGGCACAGATACGCAGTATTTT	CASSEVRGGATGGTDTQYF
few	TRBV27	.	TRBJ2-7	TGTGCCAGCAGTTTATCTCCGGAGACCTACGAGCAGTACTTC	CASSLSPETYEQYF
.	TRBV5-4	TRBD1	TRBJ1-4	TGTGCCAGCAGCAAGGACAGGGGGAATGAAAAACTGTTTTTT	CASSKDRGNEKLFF
.	TRBV10-2	TRBD1	TRBJ2-1	TGTGCCAGCAGAAGAGGGACAGGGTATACGATCTACAATGAGCAGTTCTTC	CASRRGTGYTIYNEQFF
.	TRBV2	TRBD1	TRBJ2-1	TGTGCCAGCAGTGTACGACAGGGCGCTGAGCAGTTCTTC	CASSVRQGAEQFF
many	TRBV20-1	TRBD1	TRBJ1-1	TGCAGTGCTCAAACAGGGGGCAGGGTAGCTTTCTTT	CSAQTGGRVAFF
once	TRBV20-1	.	TRBJ1-2	TGCAGTGCTAGCCCCCCTCTCTCTGGCTACACCTTC	CSASPPLSGYTF
.	TRBV2	.	TRBJ2-5	TGTGCCAGCAGTCCCCCGGGGGCGCTTTGGGAGACCCAGTACTTC	CASSPPGALWETQYF
many	TRBV7-9	.	TRBJ1-1	TGTGCCAGCAGTCTGACTGGAGGGACTGAAGCTTTCTTT	CASSLTGGTEAFF
few	TRBV15	.	TRBJ1-2	TGTGCCACCAGCAGCGGACTAGCGGGCTACACCTTC	CATSSGLAGYTF
many	TRBV11-1	TRBD1	TRBJ1-5	TGTGCCAGCAGACCCGGGACAGGGGCGTATCAGCCCCAGCATTTT	CASRPGTGAYQPQHF
.	TRBV15	.	TRBJ2-7	TGTGCCACCAGCAGCCAAGATCGAGAGGGAGCCTACGAGCAGTACTTC	CATSSQDREGAYEQYF
many	TRBV7-9	.	TRBJ1-1	TGTGCCAGCGCTGCCCGGAACACTGAAGCTTTCTTT	CASAARNTEAFF
few	TRBV12-3/TRBV12-4	TRBD1	TRBJ1-2	TGTGCCAGCAGTTTGCGCACAGGGGGGGACTATGGCTACACCTTC	CASSLRTGGDYGYTF
many	TRBV7-3	.	TRBJ2-2	TGTGCCAGCAGCTTAACGGTCGCAGGAAACACCGGGGAGCTGTTTTTT	CASSLTVAGNTGELFF
many	TRBV3-1	.	TRBJ1-6	TGTGCCAGCAGCCTATCCCTGAATTCACCCCTCCACTTT	CASSLSLNSPLHF
few	TRBV11-2	.	TRBJ1-1	TGTGCCAGCAGCTTAAACAGGAATCCTGAAGCTTTCTTT	CASSLNRNPEAFF
few	TRBV3-1	.	TRBJ1-1	TGTGCCAGCAGCCAAGGGACGGGGGCTGAAGCTTTCTTT	CASSQGTGAEAFF
.	TRBV29-1	TRBD1	TRBJ1-1	TGCAGCGTACGACAAGGGACAGGGTTAACTGAAGCTTTCTTT	CSVRQGTGLTEAFF
.	TRBV2	TRBD1	TRBJ2-3	TGTGCCAACTCCTTGGGACAGAGGAGCACAGATACGCAGTATTTT	CANSLGQRSTDTQYF
.	TRBV13	TRBD2	TRBJ2-7	TGTGCCAGCAGCAAAGGCCCTGGACTAGCGGGAGGCCCCTACGAGCAGTACTTC	CASSKGPGLAGGPYEQYF
many	TRBV10-3	TRBD1	TRBJ1-5	TGTGCCATCAGTGAGTCGGCGGGACAGGGGCCTAATCAGCCCCAGCATTTT	CAISESAGQGPNQPQHF
.	TRBV27	TRBD2	TRBJ2-5	TGTGCCAGCAGCCCCCTTTTGGGGGGGGAGACTCAGTACTTC	CASSPLLGGETQYF
many	TRBV27	.	TRBJ2-7	TGTGCCAGCAGTCGGTCGGGAAACTACGAGCAGTACTTC	CASSRSGNYEQYF
.	TRBV20-1	.	TRBJ2-7	TGCAGTGCCCGTGAGGGGTACACCTACTCCTACGAGCAGTACTTC	CSAREGYTYSYEQYF
.	TRBV29-1	.	TRBJ2-1	TGCAGCTTAGGCAGAGACAATGAGCAGTTCTTC	CSLGRDNEQFF
.	TRBV27	.	TRBJ1-1	TGTGCCAGCAGTTTAAGACAGAGCCTTGACACTGAAGCTTTCTTT	CASSLRQSLDTEAFF
few	TRBV20-1	TRBD2	TRBJ2-5	TGCAGTGCTGTCCGGACTAGCGGGGGGGAAACCCAGTACTTC	CSAVRTSGGETQYF
few	TRBV20-1	TRBD1	TRBJ1-2	TGCAGTGCTATCGGGACAGGAATCTATGGCTACACCTTC	CSAIGTGIYGYTF
.	TRBV19	.	TRBJ1-2	TGTGCCAGTAGGGCTGGAGAGTACCCTGGCTATGGCTACACCTTC	CASRAGEYPGYGYTF